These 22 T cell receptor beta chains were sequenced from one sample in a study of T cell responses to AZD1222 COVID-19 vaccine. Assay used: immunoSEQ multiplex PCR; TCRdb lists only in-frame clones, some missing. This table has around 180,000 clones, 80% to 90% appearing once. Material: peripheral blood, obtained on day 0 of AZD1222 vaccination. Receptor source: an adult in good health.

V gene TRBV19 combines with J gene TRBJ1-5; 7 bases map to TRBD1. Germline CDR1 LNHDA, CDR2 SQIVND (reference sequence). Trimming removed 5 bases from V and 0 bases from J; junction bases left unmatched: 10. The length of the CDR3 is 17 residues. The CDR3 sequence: CASSPGQISYSNQPQHF. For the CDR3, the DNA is TGTGCCAGTAGTCCGGGACAGATTTCCTATAGCAATCAGCCCCAGCATTTT. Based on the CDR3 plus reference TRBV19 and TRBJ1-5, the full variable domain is DGGITQSPKYLFRKEGQNVTLSCEQNLNHDAMYWYRQDPGQGLRLIYYSQIVNDFQKGDIAEGYSVSREKKESFPLTVTSAQKNPTAFYLCASSPGQISYSNQPQHFGDGTRLSIL.

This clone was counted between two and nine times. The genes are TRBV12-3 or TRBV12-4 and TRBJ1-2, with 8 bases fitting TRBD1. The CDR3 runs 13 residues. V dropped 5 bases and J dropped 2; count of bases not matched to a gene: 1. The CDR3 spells CASSGDRNYGYTF. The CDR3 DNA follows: TGTGCCAGCAGTGGGGACAGGAACTATGGCTACACCTTC.

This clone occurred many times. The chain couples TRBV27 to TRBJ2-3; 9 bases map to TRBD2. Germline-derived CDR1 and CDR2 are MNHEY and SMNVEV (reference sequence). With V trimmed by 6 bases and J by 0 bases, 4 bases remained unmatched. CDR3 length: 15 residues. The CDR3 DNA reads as TGTGCCAGCAGAAGCGGGGGGTATAGCACAGATACGCAGTATTTT. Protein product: CASRSGGYSTDTQYF.

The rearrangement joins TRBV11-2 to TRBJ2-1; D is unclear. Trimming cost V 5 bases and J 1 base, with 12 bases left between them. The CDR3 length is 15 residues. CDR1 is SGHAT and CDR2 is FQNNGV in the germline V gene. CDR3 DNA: TGTGCCAGCAGCCCCTCGCCCAATTCCTACAATGAGCAGTTCTTC. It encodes CASSPSPNSYNEQFF.

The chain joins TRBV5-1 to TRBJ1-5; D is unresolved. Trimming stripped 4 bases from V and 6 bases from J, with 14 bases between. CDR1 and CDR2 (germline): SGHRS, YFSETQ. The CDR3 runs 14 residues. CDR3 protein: CASSTGSWGQPQHF. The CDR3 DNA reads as TGCGCCAGCAGCACCGGGTCTTGGGGTCAGCCCCAGCATTTT.

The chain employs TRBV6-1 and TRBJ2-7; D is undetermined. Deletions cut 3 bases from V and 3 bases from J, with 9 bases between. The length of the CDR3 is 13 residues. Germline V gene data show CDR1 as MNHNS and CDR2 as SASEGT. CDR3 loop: CASSDPTRYEQYF. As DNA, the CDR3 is TGTGCCAGCAGTGATCCGACACGCTACGAGCAGTACTTC.

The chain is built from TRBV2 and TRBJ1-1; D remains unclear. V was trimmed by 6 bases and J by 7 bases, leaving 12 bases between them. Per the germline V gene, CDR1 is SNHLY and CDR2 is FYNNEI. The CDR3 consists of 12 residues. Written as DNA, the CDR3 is TGTGCCAGCAGCGCTGGGAGGCGTGAAGCTTTCTTT. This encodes CASSAGRREAFF.

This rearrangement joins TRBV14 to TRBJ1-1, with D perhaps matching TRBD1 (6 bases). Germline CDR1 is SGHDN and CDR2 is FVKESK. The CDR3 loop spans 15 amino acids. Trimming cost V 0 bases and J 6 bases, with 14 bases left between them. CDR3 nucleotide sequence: TGTGCCAGCAGCCAAGAACGGGGGGGCCGGGCTGAAGCTTTCTTT. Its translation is CASSQERGGRAEAFF. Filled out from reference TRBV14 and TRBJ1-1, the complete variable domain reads EAGVTQFPSHSVIEKGQTVTLRCDPISGHDNLYWYRRVMGKEIKFLLHFVKESKQDESGMPNNRFLAERTGGTYSTLKVQPAELEDSGVYFCASSQERGGRAEAFFGQGTRLTVV.

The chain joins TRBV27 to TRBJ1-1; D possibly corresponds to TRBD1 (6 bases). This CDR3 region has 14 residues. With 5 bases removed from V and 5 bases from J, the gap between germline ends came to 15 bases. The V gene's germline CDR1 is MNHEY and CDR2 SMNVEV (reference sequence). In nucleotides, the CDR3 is TGTGCCAGCAGTAAGCGGGACACTCGGACTGAAGCTTTCTTT. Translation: CASSKRDTRTEAFF.

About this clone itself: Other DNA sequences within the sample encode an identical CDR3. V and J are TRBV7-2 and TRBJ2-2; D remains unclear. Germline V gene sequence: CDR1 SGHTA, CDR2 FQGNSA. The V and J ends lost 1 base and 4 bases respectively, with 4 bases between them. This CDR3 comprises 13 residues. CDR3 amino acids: CASSLESTGELFF. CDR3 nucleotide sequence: TGTGCCAGCAGCTTAGAGAGCACCGGGGAGCTGTTTTTT.

The DNA for the CDR3 is TGTGCCAGCAGTTACGGGGCAGGGTGGTTGTTTTTT. Amino acids: CASSYGAGWLFF. The chain combines TRBV6-2 or TRBV6-3 with TRBJ2-2, with D perhaps matching TRBD1 (5 bases). Germline V lookup: CDR1 MNHEY, CDR2 SVGEGT. The CDR3 consists of 12 residues. Trimming took 2 bases from V and 15 from J, leaving 13 bases between them.

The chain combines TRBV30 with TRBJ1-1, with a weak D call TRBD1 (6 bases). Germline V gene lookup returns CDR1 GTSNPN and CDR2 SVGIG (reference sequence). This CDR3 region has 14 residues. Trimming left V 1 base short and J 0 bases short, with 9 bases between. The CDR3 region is CAWSARQVNTEAFF. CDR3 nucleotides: TGTGCCTGGAGTGCCCGACAGGTGAACACTGAAGCTTTCTTT.

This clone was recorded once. CDR3 DNA: TGTGCCAGTAGTTTGCTACAGGGATCGACTGGAAACACCATATATTTT. Its translation is CASSLLQGSTGNTIYF. The chain carries TRBV19 and TRBJ1-3; maybe TRBD1 (6 bases). The CDR3 contains 16 residues. Trimming left V 5 bases short and J 2 bases short, with 16 bases between. The germline gives CDR1 LNHDA, CDR2 SQIVND (reference sequence).

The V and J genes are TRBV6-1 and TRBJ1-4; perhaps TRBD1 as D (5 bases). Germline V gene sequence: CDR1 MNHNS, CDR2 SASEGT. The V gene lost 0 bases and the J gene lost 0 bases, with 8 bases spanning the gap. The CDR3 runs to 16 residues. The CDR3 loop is CASSEATAPTNEKLFF. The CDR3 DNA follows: TGTGCCAGCAGTGAAGCGACAGCCCCAACTAATGAAAAACTGTTTTTT.

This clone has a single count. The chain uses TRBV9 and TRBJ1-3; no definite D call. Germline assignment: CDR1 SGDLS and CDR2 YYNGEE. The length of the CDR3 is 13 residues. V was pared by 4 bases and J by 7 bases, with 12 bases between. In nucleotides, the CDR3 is TGTGCCAGCAGCCCCAGCGGTGGCAACACCATATATTTT. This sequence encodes CASSPSGGNTIYF.

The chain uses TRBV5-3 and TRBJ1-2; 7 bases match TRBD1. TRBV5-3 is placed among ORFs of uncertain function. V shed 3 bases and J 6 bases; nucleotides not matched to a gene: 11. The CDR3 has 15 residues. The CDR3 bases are TGTGCCAGAAGCTCCATCGGGACAGATTGGAATGGCTACACCTTC. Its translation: CARSSIGTDWNGYTF.

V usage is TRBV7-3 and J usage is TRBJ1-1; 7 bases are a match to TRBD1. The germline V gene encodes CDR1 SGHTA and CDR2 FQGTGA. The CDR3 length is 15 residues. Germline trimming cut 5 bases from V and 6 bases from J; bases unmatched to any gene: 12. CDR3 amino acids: CASSKTGVSSAEAFF. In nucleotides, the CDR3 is TGTGCCAGCAGCAAAACAGGGGTCAGTAGCGCTGAAGCTTTCTTT.

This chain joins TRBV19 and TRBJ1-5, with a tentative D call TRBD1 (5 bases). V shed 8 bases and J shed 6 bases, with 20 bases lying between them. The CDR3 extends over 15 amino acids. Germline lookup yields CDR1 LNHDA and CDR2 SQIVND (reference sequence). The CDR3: CASSYRSGIGQPQHF. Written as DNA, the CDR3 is TGTGCCAGTTCATATAGGTCAGGGATTGGTCAGCCCCAGCATTTT.

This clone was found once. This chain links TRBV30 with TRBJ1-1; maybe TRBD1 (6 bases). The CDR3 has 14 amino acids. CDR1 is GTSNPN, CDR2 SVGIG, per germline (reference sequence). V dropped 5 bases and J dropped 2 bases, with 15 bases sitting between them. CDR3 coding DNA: TGTGCCTGGGGAAAAGACAGGCTTAACACTGAAGCTTTCTTT. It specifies CAWGKDRLNTEAFF.

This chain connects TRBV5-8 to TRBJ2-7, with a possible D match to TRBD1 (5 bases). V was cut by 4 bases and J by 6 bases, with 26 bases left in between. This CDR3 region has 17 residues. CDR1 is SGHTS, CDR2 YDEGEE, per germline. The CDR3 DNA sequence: TGTGCCAGCAGCGTGGGGTCCTTTGGTCAGGGCTTCGCCGAGCAGTACTTC. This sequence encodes CASSVGSFGQGFAEQYF.

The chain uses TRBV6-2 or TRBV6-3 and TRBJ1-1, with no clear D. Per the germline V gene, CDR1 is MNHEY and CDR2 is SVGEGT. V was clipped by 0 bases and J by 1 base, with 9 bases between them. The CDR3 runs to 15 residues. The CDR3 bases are TGTGCCAGCAGTTACTCGGGATCCGGGAACACTGAAGCTTTCTTT. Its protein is CASSYSGSGNTEAFF.

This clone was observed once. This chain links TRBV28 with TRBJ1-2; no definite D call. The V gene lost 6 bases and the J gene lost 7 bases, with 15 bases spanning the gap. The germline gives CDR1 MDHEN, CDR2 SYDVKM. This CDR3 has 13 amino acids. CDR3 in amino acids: CASSLLALLGYTF. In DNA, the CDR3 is TGTGCCAGCAGCCTACTTGCCTTACTTGGCTACACCTTC.